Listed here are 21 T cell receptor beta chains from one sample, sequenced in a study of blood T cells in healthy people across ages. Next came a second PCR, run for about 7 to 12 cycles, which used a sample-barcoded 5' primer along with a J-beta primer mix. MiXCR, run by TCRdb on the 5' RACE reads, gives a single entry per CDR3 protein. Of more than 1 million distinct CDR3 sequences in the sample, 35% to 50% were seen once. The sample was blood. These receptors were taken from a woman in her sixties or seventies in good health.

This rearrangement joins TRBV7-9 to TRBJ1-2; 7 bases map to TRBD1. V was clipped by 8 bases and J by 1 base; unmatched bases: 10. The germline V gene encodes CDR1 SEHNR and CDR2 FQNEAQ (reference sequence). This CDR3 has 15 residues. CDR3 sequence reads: CASGSDRDLNYGYTF. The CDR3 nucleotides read TGTGCCAGCGGCTCCGACAGGGATCTTAACTATGGCTACACCTTC.

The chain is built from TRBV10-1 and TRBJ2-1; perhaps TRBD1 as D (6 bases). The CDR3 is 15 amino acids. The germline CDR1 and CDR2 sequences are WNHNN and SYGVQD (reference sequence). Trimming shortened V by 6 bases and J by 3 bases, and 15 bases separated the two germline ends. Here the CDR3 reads CASSVIKTGYNEQFF. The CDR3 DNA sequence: TGCGCCAGCAGCGTAATTAAGACAGGCTACAATGAGCAGTTCTTC.

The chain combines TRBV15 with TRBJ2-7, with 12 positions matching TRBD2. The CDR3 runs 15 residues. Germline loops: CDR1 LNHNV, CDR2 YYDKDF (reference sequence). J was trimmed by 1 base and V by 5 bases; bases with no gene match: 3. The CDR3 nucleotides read TGTGCCACCAGCGGAGGACTAGCGGGATCCTACGAGCAGTACTTC. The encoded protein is CATSGGLAGSYEQYF.

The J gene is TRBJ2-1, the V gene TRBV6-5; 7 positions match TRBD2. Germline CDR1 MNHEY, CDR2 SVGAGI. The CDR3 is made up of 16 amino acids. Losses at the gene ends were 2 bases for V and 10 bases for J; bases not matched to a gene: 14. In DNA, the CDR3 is TGTGCCAGCAGTTACCCCGCTTGGGGAGGGCGGTACGAGCAGTTCTTC. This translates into CASSYPAWGGRYEQFF.

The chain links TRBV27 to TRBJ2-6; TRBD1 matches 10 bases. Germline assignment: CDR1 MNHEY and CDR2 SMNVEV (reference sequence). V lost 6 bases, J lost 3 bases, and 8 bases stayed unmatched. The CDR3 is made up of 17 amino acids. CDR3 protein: CASRPGTGESGANVLTF. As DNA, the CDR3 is TGTGCCAGCAGACCCGGGACAGGGGAAAGTGGGGCCAACGTCCTGACTTTC.

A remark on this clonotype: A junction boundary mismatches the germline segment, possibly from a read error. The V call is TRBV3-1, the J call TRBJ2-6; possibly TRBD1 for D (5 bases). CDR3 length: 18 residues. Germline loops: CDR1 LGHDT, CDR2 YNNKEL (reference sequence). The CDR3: CASSQKSGSISGANALTF. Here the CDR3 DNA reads TGTGCCAGCAGCCAAAAATCCGGGTCCATCTCTGGGGCCAACGCCCTGACTTTC.

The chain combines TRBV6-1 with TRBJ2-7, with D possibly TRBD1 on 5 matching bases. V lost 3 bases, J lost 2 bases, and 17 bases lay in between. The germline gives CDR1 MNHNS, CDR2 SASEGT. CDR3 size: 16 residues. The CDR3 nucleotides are TGTGCCAGCAGTGATATTGCCAGGGTTGGGACCTACGAGCAGTACTTC. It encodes CASSDIARVGTYEQYF.

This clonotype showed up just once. CDR3 sequence reads: CASSVSGFANEKLFF. Here the CDR3 DNA reads TGTGCCAGCAGCGTGAGTGGGTTCGCTAATGAAAAACTGTTTTTT. The chain carries TRBV9 and TRBJ1-4; D uncertain. The CDR3 totals 15 residues. Germline CDR1 reads SGDLS; CDR2 reads YYNGEE. V lost 2 bases to trimming and J lost 3 bases, with 11 bases between them.

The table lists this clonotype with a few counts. This CDR3 reads CASSSSGTSGTTNYYEQYF. Here the CDR3 DNA reads TGTGCCAGCAGTTCGTCCGGGACTAGCGGGACGACGAACTACTACGAGCAGTACTTC. The chain carries TRBV6-5 and TRBJ2-7; 13 nucleotides align to TRBD2. Trimming cost V 4 bases and J 3 bases; bases outside gene matches: 15. The CDR3 contains 19 residues. Germline V gene lookup returns CDR1 MNHEY and CDR2 SVGAGI.

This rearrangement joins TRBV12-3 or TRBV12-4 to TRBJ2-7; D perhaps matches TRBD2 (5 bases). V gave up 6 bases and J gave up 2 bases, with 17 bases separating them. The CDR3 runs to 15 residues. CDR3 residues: CASRRTGAHTYEQYF. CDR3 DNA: TGTGCCAGCAGGAGGACTGGAGCCCACACCTACGAGCAGTACTTC.

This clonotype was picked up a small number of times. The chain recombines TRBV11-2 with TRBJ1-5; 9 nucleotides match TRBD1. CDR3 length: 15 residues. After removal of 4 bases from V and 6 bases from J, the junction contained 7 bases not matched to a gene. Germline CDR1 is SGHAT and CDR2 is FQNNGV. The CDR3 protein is CASSSGQGGFQPQHF. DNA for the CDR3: TGTGCCAGCAGCTCGGGACAGGGAGGGTTTCAGCCCCAGCATTTT.

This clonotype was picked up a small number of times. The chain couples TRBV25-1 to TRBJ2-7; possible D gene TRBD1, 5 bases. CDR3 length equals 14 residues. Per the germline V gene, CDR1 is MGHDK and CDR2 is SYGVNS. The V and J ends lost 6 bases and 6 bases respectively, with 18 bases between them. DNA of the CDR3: TGTGCCAGCAGCCGAAGGTTTCAGGGCGGCGAGCAGTACTTC. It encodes CASSRRFQGGEQYF.

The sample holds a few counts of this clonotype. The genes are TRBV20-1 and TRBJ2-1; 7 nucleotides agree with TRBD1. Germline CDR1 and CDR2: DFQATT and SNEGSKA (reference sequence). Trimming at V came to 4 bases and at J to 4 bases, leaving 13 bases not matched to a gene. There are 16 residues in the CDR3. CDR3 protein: CSATGNPGQQYNEQFF. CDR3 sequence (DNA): TGCAGTGCTACAGGGAACCCGGGACAGCAATACAATGAGCAGTTCTTC.

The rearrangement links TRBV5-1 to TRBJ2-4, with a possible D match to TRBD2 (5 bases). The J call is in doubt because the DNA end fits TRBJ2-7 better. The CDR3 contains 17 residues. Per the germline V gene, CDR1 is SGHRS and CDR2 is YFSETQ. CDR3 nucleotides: TGCGCCAGCAGCTCCCCCGACTCCGGGATACCATCCTACGAGCAGTACTTC. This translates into CASSSPDSGIPSYEQYF.

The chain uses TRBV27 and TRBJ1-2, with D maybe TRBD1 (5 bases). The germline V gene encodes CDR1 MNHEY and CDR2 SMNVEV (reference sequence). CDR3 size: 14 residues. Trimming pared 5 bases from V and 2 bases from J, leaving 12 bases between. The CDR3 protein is CASSPQVRNYGYTF. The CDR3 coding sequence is TGTGCCAGCAGTCCACAGGTCCGAAACTATGGCTACACCTTC.

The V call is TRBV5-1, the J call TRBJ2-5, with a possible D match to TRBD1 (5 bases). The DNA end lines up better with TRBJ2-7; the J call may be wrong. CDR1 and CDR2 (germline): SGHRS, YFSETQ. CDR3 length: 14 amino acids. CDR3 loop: CASSSNLDSDEQYF. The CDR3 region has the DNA TGCGCCAGCAGCTCCAACCTAGACAGCGACGAGCAGTACTTC.

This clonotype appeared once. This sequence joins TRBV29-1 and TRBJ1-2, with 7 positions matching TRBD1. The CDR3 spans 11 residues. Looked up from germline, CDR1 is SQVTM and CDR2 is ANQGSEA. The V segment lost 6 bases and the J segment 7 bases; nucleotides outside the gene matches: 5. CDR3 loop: CSVVDRVGYTF. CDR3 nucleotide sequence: TGCAGCGTGGTTGACAGGGTTGGCTACACCTTC.

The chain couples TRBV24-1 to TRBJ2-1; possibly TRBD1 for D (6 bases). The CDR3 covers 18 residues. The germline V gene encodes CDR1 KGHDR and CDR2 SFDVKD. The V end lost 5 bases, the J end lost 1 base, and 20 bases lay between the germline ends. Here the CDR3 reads CATSAGRGPIGSYNEQFF. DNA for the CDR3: TGTGCCACCAGTGCCGGCAGGGGCCCTATAGGGTCCTACAATGAGCAGTTCTTC.

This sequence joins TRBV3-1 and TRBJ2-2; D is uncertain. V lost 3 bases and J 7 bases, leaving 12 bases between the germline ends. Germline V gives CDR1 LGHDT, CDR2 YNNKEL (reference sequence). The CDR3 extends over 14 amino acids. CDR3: CASSHTRLNGELFF. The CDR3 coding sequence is TGTGCCAGCAGCCACACCCGATTGAACGGGGAGCTGTTTTTT. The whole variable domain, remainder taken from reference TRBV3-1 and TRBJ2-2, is DTAVSQTPKYLVTQMGNDKSIKCEQNLGHDTMYWYKQDSKKFLKIMFSYNNKELIINETVPNRFSPKSPDKAHLNLHINSLELGDSAVYFCASSHTRLNGELFFGEGSRLTVL.

The CDR3 sequence: CATSRGQGNSPLHF. The DNA for the CDR3 is TGTGCCACCAGCAGAGGACAGGGAAATTCACCCCTCCACTTT. The chain combines TRBV15 with TRBJ1-6; 7 bases match TRBD1. The CDR3 spans 14 residues. Germline-derived CDR1 and CDR2 are LNHNV and YYDKDF (reference sequence). With V trimmed by 1 base and J by 7 bases, 1 base remained unmatched.

CDR3 residues: CASSVSGRALDEQFF. The CDR3 DNA is TGTGCCAGCAGCGTTAGCGGGAGGGCCCTCGATGAGCAGTTCTTC. The V and J genes are TRBV7-2 and TRBJ2-1, with 11 positions matching TRBD2. This CDR3 comprises 15 residues. Germline values: CDR1 SGHTA, CDR2 FQGNSA. V lost 5 bases and J lost 8; bases outside the gene matches: 8. The complete variable domain, with remaining parts taken from reference TRBV7-2 and TRBJ2-1, reads GAGVSQSPSNKVTEKGKDVELRCDPISGHTALYWYRQSLGQGLEFLIYFQGNSAPDKSGLPSDRFSAERTGGSVSTLTIQRTQQEDSAVYLCASSVSGRALDEQFFGPGTRLTVL.